This TCR beta chain comes out of a study of response to subunit inactivated influenza vaccine. Findings and limits, study-wide: Authors suggested few new T cells are recruited by each seasonal influenza vaccination.

J lost 0 bases, V lost 1 base, and 3 bases had no gene match. CDR1 is LGHNA, CDR2 YSLEER, per germline. The length of the CDR3 is 16 residues. Details on this clonotype: Its antigen is as yet unknown.

In TCRdb, the RT-PCR reads were re-called with MiXCR into one record per CDR3 protein. The table lists roughly 630,000 distinct CDR3 sequences, 13% to 15% of them singletons. The chain employs TRBV4-3 and TRBJ2-7; 10 nucleotides align to TRBD1. This clonotype was obtained from a man in his forties or fifties who received an inactivated influenza vaccine. Sequences were derived from PBMCs from blood, sampled around 15 days before vaccination. The CDR3 DNA reads TGCGCCAGCAGCCAAGGGACAGGGGGGCCCTCCTACGAGCAGTACTTC. Translating gives CASSQGTGGPSYEQYF.